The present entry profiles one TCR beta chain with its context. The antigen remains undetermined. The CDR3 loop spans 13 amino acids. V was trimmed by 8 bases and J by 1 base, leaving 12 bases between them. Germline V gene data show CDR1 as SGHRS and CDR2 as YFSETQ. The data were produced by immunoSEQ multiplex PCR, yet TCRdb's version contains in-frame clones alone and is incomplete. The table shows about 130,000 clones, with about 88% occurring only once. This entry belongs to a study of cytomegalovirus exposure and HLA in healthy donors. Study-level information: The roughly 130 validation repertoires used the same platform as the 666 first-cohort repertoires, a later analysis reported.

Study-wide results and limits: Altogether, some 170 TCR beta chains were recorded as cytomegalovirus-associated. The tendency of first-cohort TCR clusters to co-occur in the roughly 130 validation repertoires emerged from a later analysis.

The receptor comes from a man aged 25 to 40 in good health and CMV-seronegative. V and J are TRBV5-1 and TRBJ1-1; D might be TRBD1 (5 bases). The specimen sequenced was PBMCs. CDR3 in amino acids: CASKDRSNTEAFF. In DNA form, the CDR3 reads TGCGCCAGTAAAGACAGATCGAACACTGAAGCTTTCTTT.